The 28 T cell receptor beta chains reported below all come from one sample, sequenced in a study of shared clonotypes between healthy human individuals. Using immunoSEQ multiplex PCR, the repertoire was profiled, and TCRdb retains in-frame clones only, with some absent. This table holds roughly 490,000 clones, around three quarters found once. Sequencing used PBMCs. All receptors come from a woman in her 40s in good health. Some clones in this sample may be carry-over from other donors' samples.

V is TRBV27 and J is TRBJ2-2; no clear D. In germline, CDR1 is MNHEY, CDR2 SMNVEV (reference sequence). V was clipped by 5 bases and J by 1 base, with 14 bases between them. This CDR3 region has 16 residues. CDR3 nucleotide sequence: TGTGCCAGCAGTACCGGACGATTTCGGAACACCGGGGAGCTGTTTTTT. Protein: CASSTGRFRNTGELFF.

CDR3 loop: CASSFLPGAGNEQFF. The CDR3 bases are TGTGCCAGCAGTTTCCTTCCGGGAGCTGGTAATGAGCAGTTCTTC. J is TRBJ2-1 and V is TRBV5-4, with TRBD2 as a possible D gene (6 bases). The germline V gene encodes CDR1 SGHNT and CDR2 YYREEE (reference sequence). This CDR3 comprises 15 residues. V was clipped by 5 bases and J by 7 bases, with 19 bases between them.

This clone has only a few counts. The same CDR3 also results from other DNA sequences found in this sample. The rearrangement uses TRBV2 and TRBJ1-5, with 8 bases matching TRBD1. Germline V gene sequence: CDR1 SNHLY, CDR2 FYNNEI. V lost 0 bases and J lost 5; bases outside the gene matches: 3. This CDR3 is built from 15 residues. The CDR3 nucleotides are TGTGCCAGCAGTGAAGCCGGACAGGGCGATCAGCCCCAGCATTTT. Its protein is CASSEAGQGDQPQHF.

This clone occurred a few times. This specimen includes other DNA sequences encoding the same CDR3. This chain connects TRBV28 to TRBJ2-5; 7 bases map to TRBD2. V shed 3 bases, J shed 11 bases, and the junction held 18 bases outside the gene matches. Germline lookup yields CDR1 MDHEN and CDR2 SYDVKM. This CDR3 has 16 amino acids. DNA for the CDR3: TGTGCCAGCAGTTTGTCAGCGGGCGGGAGCCGGGGAGAGCAGTACTTC. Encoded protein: CASSLSAGGSRGEQYF. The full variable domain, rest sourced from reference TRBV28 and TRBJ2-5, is DVKVTQSSRYLVKRTGEKVFLECVQDMDHENMFWYRQDPGLGLRLIYFSYDVKMKEKGDIPEGYSVSREKKERFSLILESASTNQTSMYLCASSLSAGGSRGEQYFGPGTRLLVL.

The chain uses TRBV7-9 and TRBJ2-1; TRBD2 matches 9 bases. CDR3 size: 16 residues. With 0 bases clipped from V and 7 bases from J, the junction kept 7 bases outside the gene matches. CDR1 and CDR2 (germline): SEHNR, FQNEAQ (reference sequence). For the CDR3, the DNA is TGTGCCAGCAGCTTAGCGGGGCGGGAGGGCCTAAATGAGCAGTTCTTC. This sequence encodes CASSLAGREGLNEQFF.

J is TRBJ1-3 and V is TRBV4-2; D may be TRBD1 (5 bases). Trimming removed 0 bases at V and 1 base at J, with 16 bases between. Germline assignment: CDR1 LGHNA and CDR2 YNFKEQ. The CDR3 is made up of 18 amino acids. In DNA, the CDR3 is TGTGCCAGCAGCCAAGACGGGAGCAGGGCGTTTTCTGGAAACACCATATATTTT. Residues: CASSQDGSRAFSGNTIYF.

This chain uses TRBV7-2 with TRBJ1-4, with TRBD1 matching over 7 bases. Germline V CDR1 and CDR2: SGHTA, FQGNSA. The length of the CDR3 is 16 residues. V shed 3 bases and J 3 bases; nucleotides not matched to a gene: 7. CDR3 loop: CASSLWTGGSNEKLFF. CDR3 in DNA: TGTGCCAGCAGCTTGTGGACAGGAGGGTCTAATGAAAAACTGTTTTTT.

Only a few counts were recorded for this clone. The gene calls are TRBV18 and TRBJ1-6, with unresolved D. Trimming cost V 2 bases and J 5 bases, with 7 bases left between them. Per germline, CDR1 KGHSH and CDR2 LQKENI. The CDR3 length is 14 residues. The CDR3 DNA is TGTGCCAGCTCACCAAGGGAAGATAATTCACCCCTCCACTTT. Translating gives CASSPREDNSPLHF. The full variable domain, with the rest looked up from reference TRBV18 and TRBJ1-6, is NAGVMQNPRHLVRRRGQEARLRCSPMKGHSHVYWYRQLPEEGLKFMVYLQKENIIDESGMPKERFSAEFPKEGPSILRIQQVVRGDSAAYFCASSPREDNSPLHFGNGTRLTVT.

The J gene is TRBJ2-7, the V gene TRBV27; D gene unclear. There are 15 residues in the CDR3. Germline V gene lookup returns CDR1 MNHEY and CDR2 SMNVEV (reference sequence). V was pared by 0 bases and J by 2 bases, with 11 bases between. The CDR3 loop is CASSLSVSVTYEQYF. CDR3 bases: TGTGCCAGCAGTTTATCTGTATCTGTGACCTACGAGCAGTACTTC.

CDR3 region: CASTAQGPGGDGNQPQHF. The CDR3 coding sequence is TGTGCCAGCACCGCCCAGGGCCCCGGGGGTGATGGCAATCAGCCCCAGCATTTT. The chain couples TRBV2 to TRBJ1-5; TRBD1 might be the D (5 bases). Trimming cost V 7 bases and J 2 bases, with 24 bases left between them. There are 18 residues in the CDR3. Germline CDR1 and CDR2: SNHLY and FYNNEI.

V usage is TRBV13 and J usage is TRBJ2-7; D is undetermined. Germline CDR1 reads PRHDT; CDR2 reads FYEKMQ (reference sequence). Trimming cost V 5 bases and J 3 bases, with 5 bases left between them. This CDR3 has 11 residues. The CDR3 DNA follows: TGTGCCAGCAGCACCTTCTACGAGCAGTACTTC. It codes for CASSTFYEQYF.

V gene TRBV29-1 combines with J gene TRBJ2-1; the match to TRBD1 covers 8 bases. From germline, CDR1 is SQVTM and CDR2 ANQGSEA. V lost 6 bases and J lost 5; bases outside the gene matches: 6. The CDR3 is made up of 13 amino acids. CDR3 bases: TGCAGCGTCCCCGGGACAGGCCACAATGAGCAGTTCTTC. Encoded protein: CSVPGTGHNEQFF.

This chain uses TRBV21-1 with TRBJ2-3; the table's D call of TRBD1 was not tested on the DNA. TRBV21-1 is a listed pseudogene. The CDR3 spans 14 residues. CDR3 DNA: TGTGCCAGCAGCAAAGGCAGGAAAGTGGATACGCAGTATTTT. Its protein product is CASSKGRKVDTQYF.

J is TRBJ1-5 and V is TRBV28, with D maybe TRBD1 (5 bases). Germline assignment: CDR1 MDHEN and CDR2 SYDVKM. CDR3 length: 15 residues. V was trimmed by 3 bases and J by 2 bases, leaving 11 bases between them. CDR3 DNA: TGTGCCAGCAGTTTTACAGGATCTGGCAATCAGCCCCAGCATTTT. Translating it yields CASSFTGSGNQPQHF.

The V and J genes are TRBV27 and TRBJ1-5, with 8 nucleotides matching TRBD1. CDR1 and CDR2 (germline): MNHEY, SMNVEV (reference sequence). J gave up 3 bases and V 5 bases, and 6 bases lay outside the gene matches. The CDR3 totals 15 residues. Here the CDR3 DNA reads TGTGCCAGCAGTGTTAAGACAGGGGCCAATCAGCCCCAGCATTTT. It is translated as CASSVKTGANQPQHF.

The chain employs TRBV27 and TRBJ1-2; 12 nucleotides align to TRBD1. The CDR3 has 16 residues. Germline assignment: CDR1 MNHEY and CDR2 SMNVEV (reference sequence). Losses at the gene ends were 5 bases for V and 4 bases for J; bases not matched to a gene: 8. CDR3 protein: CASSLRDRGRPYGYTF. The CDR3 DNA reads TGTGCCAGCAGTCTACGGGACAGGGGGCGCCCCTATGGCTACACCTTC.

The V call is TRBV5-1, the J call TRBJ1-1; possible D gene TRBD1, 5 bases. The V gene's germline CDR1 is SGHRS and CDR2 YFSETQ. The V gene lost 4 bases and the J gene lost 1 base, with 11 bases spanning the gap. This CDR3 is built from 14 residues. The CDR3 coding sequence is TGCGCCAGCAGCCCTGACGGGGCGAACACTGAAGCTTTCTTT. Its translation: CASSPDGANTEAFF. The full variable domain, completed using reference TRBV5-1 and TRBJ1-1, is KAGVTQTPRYLIKTRGQQVTLSCSPISGHRSVSWYQQTPGQGLQFLFEYFSETQRNKGNFPGRFSGRQFSNSRSEMNVSTLELGDSALYLCASSPDGANTEAFFGQGTRLTVV.

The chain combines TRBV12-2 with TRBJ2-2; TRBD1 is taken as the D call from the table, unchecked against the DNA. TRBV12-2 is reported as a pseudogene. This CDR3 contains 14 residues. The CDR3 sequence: CASSSLGHAGELFF. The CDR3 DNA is TGTGCCAGCAGCTCCCTTGGGCACGCCGGGGAGCTGTTTTTT.

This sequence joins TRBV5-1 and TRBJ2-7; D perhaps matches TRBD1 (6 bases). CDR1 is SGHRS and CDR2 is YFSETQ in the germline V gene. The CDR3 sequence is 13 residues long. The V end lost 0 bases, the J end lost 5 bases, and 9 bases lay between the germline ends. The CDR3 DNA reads TGCGCCAGCAGCTTGGACAGGGCAGACGAGCAGTACTTC. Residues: CASSLDRADEQYF. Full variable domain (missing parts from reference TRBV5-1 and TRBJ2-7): KAGVTQTPRYLIKTRGQQVTLSCSPISGHRSVSWYQQTPGQGLQFLFEYFSETQRNKGNFPGRFSGRQFSNSRSEMNVSTLELGDSALYLCASSLDRADEQYFGPGTRLTVT.

The CDR3 coding sequence is TGTGCCAGCAGCCCGGGTCCCGAGCAGTACTTC. Residues: CASSPGPEQYF. The J gene is TRBJ2-7, the V gene TRBV28; D unresolved. Trimming stripped 6 bases from V and 6 bases from J, with 9 bases between. Germline CDR1 is MDHEN and CDR2 is SYDVKM. The CDR3 has 11 amino acids.

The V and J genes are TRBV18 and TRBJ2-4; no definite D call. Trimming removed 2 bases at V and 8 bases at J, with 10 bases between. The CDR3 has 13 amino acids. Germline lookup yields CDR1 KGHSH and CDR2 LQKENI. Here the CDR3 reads CASSPWASDIQYF. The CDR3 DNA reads TGTGCCAGCTCACCATGGGCCTCGGACATTCAGTACTTC.

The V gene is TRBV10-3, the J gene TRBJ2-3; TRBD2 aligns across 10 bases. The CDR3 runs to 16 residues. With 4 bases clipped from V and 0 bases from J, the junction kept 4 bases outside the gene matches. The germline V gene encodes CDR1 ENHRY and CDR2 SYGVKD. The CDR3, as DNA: TGTGCCATCAGTGTTGGACTAGCGGATAGCACAGATACGCAGTATTTT. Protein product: CAISVGLADSTDTQYF.

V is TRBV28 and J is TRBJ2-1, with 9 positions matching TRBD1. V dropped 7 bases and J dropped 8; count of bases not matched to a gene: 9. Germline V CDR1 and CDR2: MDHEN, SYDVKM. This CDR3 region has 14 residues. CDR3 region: CASTQGDRAYEQFF. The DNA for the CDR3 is TGTGCCAGCACCCAAGGGGACAGGGCCTATGAGCAGTTCTTC. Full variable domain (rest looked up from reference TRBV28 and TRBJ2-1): DVKVTQSSRYLVKRTGEKVFLECVQDMDHENMFWYRQDPGLGLRLIYFSYDVKMKEKGDIPEGYSVSREKKERFSLILESASTNQTSMYLCASTQGDRAYEQFFGPGTRLTVL.

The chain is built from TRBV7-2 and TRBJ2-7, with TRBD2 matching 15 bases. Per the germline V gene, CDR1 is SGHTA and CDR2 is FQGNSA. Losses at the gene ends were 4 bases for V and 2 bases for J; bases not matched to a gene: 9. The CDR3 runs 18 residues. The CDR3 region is CASSYTPGLAGGTYEQYF. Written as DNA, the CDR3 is TGTGCCAGCAGCTATACTCCGGGACTAGCGGGAGGAACCTACGAGCAGTACTTC.

CDR3 DNA: TGTGCCAGCAGCCGCGCAGACAGGCTGAACACCGGGGAGCTGTTTTTT. Its protein is CASSRADRLNTGELFF. The J gene is TRBJ2-2, the V gene TRBV2, with D perhaps TRBD1 (6 bases). This CDR3 has 16 amino acids. CDR1 and CDR2 (germline): SNHLY, FYNNEI. V was trimmed by 6 bases and J by 1 base, leaving 15 bases between them.

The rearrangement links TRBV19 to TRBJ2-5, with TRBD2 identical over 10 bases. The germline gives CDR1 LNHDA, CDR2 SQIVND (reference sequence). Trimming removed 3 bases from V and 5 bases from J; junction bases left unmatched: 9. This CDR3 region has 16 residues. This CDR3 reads CASSIGLAGEAETQYF. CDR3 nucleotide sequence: TGTGCCAGTAGTATCGGGCTAGCGGGAGAGGCGGAGACCCAGTACTTC. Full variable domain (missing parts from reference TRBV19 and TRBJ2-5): DGGITQSPKYLFRKEGQNVTLSCEQNLNHDAMYWYRQDPGQGLRLIYYSQIVNDFQKGDIAEGYSVSREKKESFPLTVTSAQKNPTAFYLCASSIGLAGEAETQYFGPGTRLLVL.

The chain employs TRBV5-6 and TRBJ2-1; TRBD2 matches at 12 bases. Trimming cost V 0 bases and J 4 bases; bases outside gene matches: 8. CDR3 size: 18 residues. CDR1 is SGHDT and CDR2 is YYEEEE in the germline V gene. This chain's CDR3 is CASSLASMGLAGYNEQFF. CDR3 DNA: TGTGCCAGCAGCTTGGCATCGATGGGACTAGCGGGTTACAATGAGCAGTTCTTC.

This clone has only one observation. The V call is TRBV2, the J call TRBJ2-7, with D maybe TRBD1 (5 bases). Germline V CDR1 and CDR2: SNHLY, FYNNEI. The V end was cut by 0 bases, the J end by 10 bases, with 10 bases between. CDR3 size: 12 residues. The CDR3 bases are TGTGCCAGCAGTGAAGCGCAGGGCAAACAGTACTTC. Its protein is CASSEAQGKQYF.